This TCR beta chain was identified during a study of beta chain features in type 1 diabetes. Trimming took off 4 bases at V and 1 base at J, with 8 bases between the two ends. Looked up from germline, CDR1 is SQVTM and CDR2 is ANQGSEA. The CDR3 totals 13 residues. General observations from the study: Lower insertion and higher deletion counts appeared at VDJ junctions in type 1 diabetes patients. Significant though moderate, a shortening of TCRB CDR3s appeared in all four CD4+ subsets of Type 1 diabetes patients.

There are a few counts of this clone. Antigen: not known. The study reverse transcribed the entire isolated RNA, so it sequenced expressed TCRB transcripts. TCRdb keeps only in-frame clones here, not all; method: immunoSEQ multiplex PCR. The repertoire consists of some 660,000 clones, with more than 13% occurring once and the leading ten covering approximately 0.039%. The chain has TRBV29-1 and TRBJ1-3; D is uncertain. This TCR was sampled from a man in his late teens or twenties with type 1 diabetes. Sequences were obtained from naive CD4+ T cells from blood. CDR3 region: CSVGPGSGNTIYF. The CDR3 nucleotides read TGCAGCGTTGGCCCGGGGTCTGGAAACACCATATATTTT. The entire variable domain, with the rest obtained from reference TRBV29-1 and TRBJ1-3, is as follows: SAVISQKPSRDICQRGTSLTIQCQVDSQVTMMFWYRQQPGQSLTLIATANQGSEATYESGFVIDKFPISRPNLTFSTLTVSNMSPEDSSIYLCSVGPGSGNTIYFGEGSWLTVV.